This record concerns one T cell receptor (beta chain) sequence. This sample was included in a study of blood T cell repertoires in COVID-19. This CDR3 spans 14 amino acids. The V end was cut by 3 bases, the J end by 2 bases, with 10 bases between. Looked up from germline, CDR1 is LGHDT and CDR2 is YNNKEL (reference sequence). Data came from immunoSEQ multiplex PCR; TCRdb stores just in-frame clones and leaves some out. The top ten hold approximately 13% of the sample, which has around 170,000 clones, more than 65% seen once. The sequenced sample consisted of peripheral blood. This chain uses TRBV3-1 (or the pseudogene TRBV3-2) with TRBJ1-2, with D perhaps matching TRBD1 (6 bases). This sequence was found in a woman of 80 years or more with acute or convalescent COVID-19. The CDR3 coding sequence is TGTGCCAGCAGCCAGCCTACAGGGAACTATGGCTACACCTTC. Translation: CASSQPTGNYGYTF.